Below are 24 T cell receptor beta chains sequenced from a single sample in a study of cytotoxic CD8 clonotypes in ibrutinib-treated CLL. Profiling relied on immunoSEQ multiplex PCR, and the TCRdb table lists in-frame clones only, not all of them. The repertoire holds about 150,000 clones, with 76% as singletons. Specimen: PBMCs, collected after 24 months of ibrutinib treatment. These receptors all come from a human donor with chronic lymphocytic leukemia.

This CDR3 is CASNDGLAFGNTQYF. The CDR3 coding sequence is TGTGCCAGCAACGATGGACTAGCGTTCGGAAATACGCAGTATTTT. J is TRBJ2-3 and V is TRBV27; 9 nucleotides align to TRBD2. From germline, CDR1 is MNHEY and CDR2 SMNVEV (reference sequence). After removal of 7 bases from V and 7 bases from J, the junction contained 12 bases not matched to a gene. CDR3 length equals 15 residues.

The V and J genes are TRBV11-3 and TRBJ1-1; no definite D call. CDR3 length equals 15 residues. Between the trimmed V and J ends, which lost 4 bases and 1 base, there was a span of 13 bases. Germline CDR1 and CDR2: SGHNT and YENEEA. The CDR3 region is CASSSHEGGNTEAFF. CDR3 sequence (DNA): TGTGCCAGCAGCTCCCATGAAGGCGGGAACACTGAAGCTTTCTTT.

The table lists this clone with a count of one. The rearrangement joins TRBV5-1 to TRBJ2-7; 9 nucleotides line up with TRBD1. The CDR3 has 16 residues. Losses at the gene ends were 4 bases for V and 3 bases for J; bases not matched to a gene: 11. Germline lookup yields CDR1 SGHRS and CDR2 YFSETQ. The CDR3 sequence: CASSPRQGEWGYEQYF. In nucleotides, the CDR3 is TGCGCCAGCAGCCCCCGACAGGGGGAGTGGGGCTACGAGCAGTACTTC.

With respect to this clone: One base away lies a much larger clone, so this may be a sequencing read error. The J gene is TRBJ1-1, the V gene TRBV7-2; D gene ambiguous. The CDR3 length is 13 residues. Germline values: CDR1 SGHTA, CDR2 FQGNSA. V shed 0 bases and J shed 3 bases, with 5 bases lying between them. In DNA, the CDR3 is TGTGCCAGCAGCTTAGCGTGGGACACTGAAGCTTTCTTT. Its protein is CASSLAWDTEAFF.

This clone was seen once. Here the CDR3 DNA reads TGTGCCAGCAGCCAGACGGGACTAGCGAACCACAATGAGCAGTTCTTC. Translated, it gives CASSQTGLANHNEQFF. This chain connects TRBV4-2 to TRBJ2-1; 10 bases map to TRBD2. V trimming: 3 bases; J trimming: 5 bases; junction bases outside the gene matches: 7. Germline V lookup: CDR1 LGHNA, CDR2 YNFKEQ. The CDR3 has 16 amino acids.

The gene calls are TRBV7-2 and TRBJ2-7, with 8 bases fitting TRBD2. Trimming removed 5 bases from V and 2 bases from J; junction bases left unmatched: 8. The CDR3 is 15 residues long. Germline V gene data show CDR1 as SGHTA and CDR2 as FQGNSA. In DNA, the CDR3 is TGTGCCAGCAGCCCGGGGGGGGTGCCCCCCTACGAGCAGTACTTC. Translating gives CASSPGGVPPYEQYF.

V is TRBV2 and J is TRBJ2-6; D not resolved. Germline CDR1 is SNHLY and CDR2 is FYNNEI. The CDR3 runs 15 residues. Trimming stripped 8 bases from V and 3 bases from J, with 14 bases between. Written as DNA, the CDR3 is TGTGCCAGCGAGACCGCGTCGGGTGGGGCCAACGTCCTGACTTTC. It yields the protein CASETASGGANVLTF.

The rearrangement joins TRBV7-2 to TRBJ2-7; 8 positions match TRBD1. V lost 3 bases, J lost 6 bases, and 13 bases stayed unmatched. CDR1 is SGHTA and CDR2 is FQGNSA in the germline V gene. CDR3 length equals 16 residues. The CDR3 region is CASSFRGRTGFIEQYF. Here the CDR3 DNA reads TGTGCCAGCAGCTTTAGGGGAAGGACAGGGTTCATCGAGCAGTACTTC.

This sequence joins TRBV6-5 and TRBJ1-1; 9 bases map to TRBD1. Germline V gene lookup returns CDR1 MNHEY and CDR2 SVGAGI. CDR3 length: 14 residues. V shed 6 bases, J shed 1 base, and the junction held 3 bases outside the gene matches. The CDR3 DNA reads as TGTGCCAGCAGCCCACAGGGGGCGAACACTGAAGCTTTCTTT. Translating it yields CASSPQGANTEAFF.

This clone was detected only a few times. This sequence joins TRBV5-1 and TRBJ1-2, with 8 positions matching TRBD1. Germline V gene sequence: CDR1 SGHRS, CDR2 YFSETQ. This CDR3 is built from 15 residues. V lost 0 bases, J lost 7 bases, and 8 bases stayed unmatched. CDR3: CASSLAPGGLSGYTF. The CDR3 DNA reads TGCGCCAGCAGCTTGGCCCCAGGGGGCTTATCTGGCTACACCTTC.

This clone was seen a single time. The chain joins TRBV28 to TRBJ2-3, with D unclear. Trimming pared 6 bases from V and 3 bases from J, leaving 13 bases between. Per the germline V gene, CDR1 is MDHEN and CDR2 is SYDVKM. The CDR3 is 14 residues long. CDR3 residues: CASSRDVPTDTQYF. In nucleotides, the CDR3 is TGTGCCAGCAGCCGAGACGTACCAACAGATACGCAGTATTTT.

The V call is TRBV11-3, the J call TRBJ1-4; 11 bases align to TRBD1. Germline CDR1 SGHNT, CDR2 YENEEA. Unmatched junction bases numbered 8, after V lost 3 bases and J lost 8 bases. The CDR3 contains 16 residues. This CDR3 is CASSFSGGQGGEKLFF. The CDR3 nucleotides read TGTGCCAGCAGCTTCTCCGGGGGACAGGGGGGCGAAAAACTGTTTTTT.

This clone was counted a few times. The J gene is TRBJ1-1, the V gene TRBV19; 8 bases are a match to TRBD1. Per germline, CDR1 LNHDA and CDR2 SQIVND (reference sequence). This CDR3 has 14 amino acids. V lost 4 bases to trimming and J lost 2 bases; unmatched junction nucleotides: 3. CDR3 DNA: TGTGCCAGTAGTACCGCAGGGGGCAACACTGAAGCTTTCTTT. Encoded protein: CASSTAGGNTEAFF.

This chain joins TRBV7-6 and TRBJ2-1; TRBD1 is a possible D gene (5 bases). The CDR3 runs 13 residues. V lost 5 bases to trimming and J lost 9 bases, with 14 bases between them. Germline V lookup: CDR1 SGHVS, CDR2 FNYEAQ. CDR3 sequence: CASSRGPGGEQFF. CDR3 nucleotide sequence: TGTGCCAGCAGCAGGGGCCCAGGTGGTGAGCAGTTCTTC. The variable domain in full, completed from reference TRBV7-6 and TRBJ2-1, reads GAGVSQSPRYKVTKRGQDVALRCDPISGHVSLYWYRQALGQGPEFLTYFNYEAQQDKSGLPNDRFSAERPEGSISTLTIQRTEQRDSAMYRCASSRGPGGEQFFGPGTRLTVL.

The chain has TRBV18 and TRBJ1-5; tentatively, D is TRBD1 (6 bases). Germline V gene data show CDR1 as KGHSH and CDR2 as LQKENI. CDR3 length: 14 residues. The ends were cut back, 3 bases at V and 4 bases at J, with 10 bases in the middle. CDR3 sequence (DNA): TGTGCCAGCTCACCCGCCGGGACAAATCAGCCCCAGCATTTT. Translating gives CASSPAGTNQPQHF.

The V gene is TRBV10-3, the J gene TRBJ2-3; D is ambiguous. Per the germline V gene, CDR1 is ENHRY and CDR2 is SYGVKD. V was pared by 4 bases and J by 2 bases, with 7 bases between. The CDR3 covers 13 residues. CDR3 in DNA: TGTGCCATCAGTGTGGCGGCCACAGATACGCAGTATTTT. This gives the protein CAISVAATDTQYF.

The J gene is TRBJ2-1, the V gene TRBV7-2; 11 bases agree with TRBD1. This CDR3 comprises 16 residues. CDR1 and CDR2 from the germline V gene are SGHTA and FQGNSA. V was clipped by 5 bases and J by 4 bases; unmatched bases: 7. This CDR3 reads CASSLTRDRGYNEQFF. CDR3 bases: TGTGCCAGCAGCCTGACAAGGGACAGGGGGTACAATGAGCAGTTCTTC.

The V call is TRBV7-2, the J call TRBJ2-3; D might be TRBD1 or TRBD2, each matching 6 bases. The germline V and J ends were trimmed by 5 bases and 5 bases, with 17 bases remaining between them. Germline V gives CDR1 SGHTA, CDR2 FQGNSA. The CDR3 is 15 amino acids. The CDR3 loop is CASSPNGGRGDTQYF. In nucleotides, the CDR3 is TGTGCCAGCAGCCCGAACGGGGGCCGGGGAGATACGCAGTATTTT.

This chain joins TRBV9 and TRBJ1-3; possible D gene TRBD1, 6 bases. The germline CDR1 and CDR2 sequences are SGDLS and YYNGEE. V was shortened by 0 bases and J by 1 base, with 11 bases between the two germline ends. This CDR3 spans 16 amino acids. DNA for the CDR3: TGTGCCAGCAGCGTAGTGGGGACAACTTCTGGAAACACCATATATTTT. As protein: CASSVVGTTSGNTIYF.

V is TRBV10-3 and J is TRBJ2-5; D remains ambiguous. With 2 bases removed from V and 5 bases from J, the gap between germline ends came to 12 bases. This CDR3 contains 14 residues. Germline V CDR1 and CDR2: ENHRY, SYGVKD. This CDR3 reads CAISEPPPSETQYF. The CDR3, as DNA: TGTGCCATCAGTGAGCCCCCCCCATCCGAGACCCAGTACTTC.

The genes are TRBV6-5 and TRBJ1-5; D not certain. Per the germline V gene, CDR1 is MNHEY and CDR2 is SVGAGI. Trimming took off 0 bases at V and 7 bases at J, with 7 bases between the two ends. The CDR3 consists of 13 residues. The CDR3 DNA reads TGTGCCAGCAGTTACTCGATTGGCCAGCCCCAGCATTTT. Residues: CASSYSIGQPQHF.

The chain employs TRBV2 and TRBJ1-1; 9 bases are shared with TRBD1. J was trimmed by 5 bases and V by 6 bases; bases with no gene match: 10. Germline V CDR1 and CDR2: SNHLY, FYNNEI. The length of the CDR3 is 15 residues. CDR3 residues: CASREHRTGETEAFF. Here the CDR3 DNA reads TGTGCCAGCAGGGAGCACCGGACAGGGGAGACTGAAGCTTTCTTT.

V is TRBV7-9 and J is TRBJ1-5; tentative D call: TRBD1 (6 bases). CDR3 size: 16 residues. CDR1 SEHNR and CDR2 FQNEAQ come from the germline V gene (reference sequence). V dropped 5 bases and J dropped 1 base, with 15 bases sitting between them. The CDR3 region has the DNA TGTGCCAGCAGCCCCTCCGGGGGGGGCAGCAATCAGCCCCAGCATTTT. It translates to CASSPSGGGSNQPQHF. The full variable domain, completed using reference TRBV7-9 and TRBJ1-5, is DTGVSQNPRHKITKRGQNVTFRCDPISEHNRLYWYRQTLGQGPEFLTYFQNEAQLEKSRLLSDRFSAERPKGSFSTLEIQRTEQGDSAMYLCASSPSGGGSNQPQHFGDGTRLSIL.

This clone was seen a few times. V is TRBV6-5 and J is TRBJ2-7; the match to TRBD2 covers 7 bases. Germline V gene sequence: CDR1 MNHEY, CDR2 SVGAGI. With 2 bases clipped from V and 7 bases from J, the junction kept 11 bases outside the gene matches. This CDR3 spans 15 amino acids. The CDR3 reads CASSYGLAASWEQYF. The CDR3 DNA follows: TGTGCCAGCAGTTACGGGCTAGCGGCCTCCTGGGAGCAGTACTTC.